These 20 T cell receptor beta chains originate from one sample sequenced in a study of blood T cell repertoires in COVID-19. Only in-frame clones appear in the TCRdb table, and some are missing; sequencing was by immunoSEQ multiplex PCR. The sample has some 450,000 clones; around 88% are singletons. The sequenced material came from peripheral blood. Receptors originate from a woman aged 45-60 years with COVID-19, enrolled during active disease.

The chain employs TRBV24-1 and TRBJ2-5; D may be TRBD2 (6 bases). V lost 3 bases and J 5 bases, leaving 9 bases between the germline ends. Per germline, CDR1 KGHDR and CDR2 SFDVKD. The CDR3 totals 13 residues. For the CDR3, the DNA is TGTGCCACCAGTGATGGGGAGGAGGAGACCCAGTACTTC. Translating it yields CATSDGEEETQYF.

The chain couples TRBV5-5 to TRBJ1-1, with D possibly TRBD1 on 5 matching bases. V was cut by 0 bases and J by 8 bases, with 5 bases left in between. CDR1 is SGHKS, CDR2 YYEKEE, per germline (reference sequence). CDR3 size: 11 residues. CDR3 sequence reads: CASSLGTEAFF. The DNA of the CDR3 is TGTGCCAGCAGCTTGGGGACAGAAGCTTTCTTT.

V and J are TRBV9 and TRBJ2-1, with 10 bases lining up with TRBD2. Germline-derived CDR1 and CDR2 are SGDLS and YYNGEE. The CDR3 runs 13 residues. The junction had 2 bases not matched to a gene; V was cut back by 3 bases and J by 8 bases. The CDR3 here is CASSATSGDEQFF. In DNA form, the CDR3 reads TGTGCCAGCAGCGCCACTAGCGGGGATGAGCAGTTCTTC.

The rearrangement joins TRBV5-1 to TRBJ1-4; possibly TRBD1 for D (5 bases). The CDR3 length is 14 residues. Deletions cut 3 bases from V and 7 bases from J, with 13 bases between. In germline, CDR1 is SGHRS, CDR2 YFSETQ. The CDR3 is CASSSSGRGEKLFF. In DNA form, the CDR3 reads TGCGCCAGCAGCTCCTCAGGGCGGGGTGAAAAACTGTTTTTT.

This chain links TRBV6-4 with TRBJ1-5, with 11 positions matching TRBD1. The V gene end was trimmed by 6 bases and the J gene end by 4 bases; junction bases not matched to a gene: 14. Germline CDR1 MRHNA, CDR2 SNTAGT. The CDR3 covers 18 residues. For the CDR3, the DNA is TGTGCCAGCAGGACTGATCCCGGACAGGGGGCAAGGAATCAGCCCCAGCATTTT. Translated: CASRTDPGQGARNQPQHF.

The chain is built from TRBV11-2 and TRBJ2-7; 8 bases line up with TRBD1. The CDR3 covers 14 residues. Per the germline V gene, CDR1 is SGHAT and CDR2 is FQNNGV. The V segment lost 5 bases and the J segment 4 bases; nucleotides outside the gene matches: 7. CDR3 sequence (DNA): TGTGCCAGCAGCCTCCGGGACAGGACATACGAGCAGTACTTC. Translation gives CASSLRDRTYEQYF. Full variable domain (outside the CDR3, taken from reference TRBV11-2 and TRBJ2-7): EAGVAQSPRYKIIEKRQSVAFWCNPISGHATLYWYQQILGQGPKLLIQFQNNGVVDDSQLPKDRFSAERLKGVDSTLKIQPAKLEDSAVYLCASSLRDRTYEQYFGPGTRLTVT.

A few counts support this clone. V gene TRBV30 combines with J gene TRBJ1-3; D not certain. V was cut by 7 bases and J by 4 bases, with 20 bases left in between. This CDR3 comprises 15 residues. Per germline, CDR1 GTSNPN and CDR2 SVGIG (reference sequence). DNA of the CDR3: TGTGCCTCGTTTACGGAGTCCCGAGCCGGAAACACCATATATTTT. It yields the protein CASFTESRAGNTIYF.

The V call is TRBV7-9, the J call TRBJ1-4, with TRBD1 as a possible D gene (5 bases). The V gene lost 5 bases and the J gene lost 8 bases, with 15 bases spanning the gap. This CDR3 contains 14 residues. Germline V gene data show CDR1 as SEHNR and CDR2 as FQNEAQ (reference sequence). In nucleotides, the CDR3 is TGTGCCAGCAGCCGCGGGGGGGGGAACGAAAAACTGTTTTTT. Protein sequence: CASSRGGGNEKLFF.

This chain uses TRBV6-5 with TRBJ1-5, with TRBD1 identical over 7 bases. The CDR3 has 14 residues. V was clipped by 8 bases and J by 2 bases; unmatched bases: 6. Germline-derived CDR1 and CDR2 are MNHEY and SVGAGI. The DNA for the CDR3 is TGTGCCAGCGAACAGGGGTTCGGCAATCAGCCCCAGCATTTT. This translates into CASEQGFGNQPQHF.

This chain joins TRBV30 and TRBJ2-4, with D possibly being TRBD1 (5 bases). The CDR3 covers 16 residues. The germline CDR1 and CDR2 sequences are GTSNPN and SVGIG (reference sequence). Trimming pared 0 bases from V and 0 bases from J, leaving 12 bases between. CDR3 sequence: CAWSVHRTLAKNIQYF. Here the CDR3 DNA reads TGTGCCTGGAGTGTACACAGGACGCTAGCCAAAAACATTCAGTACTTC.

The chain has TRBV29-1 and TRBJ1-2, with 9 bases fitting TRBD1. Per the germline V gene, CDR1 is SQVTM and CDR2 is ANQGSEA. Unmatched junction bases numbered 8, after V lost 5 bases and J lost 4 bases. This CDR3 is built from 14 residues. The CDR3 nucleotides read TGCAGCGTTCAACGGGACAGGGCCTTCTATGGCTACACCTTC. Translated, it gives CSVQRDRAFYGYTF. The whole variable domain, remainder taken from reference TRBV29-1 and TRBJ1-2, is SAVISQKPSRDICQRGTSLTIQCQVDSQVTMMFWYRQQPGQSLTLIATANQGSEATYESGFVIDKFPISRPNLTFSTLTVSNMSPEDSSIYLCSVQRDRAFYGYTFGSGTRLTVV.

This chain connects TRBV4-1 to TRBJ2-7; D gene unclear. V was trimmed by 0 bases and J by 4 bases, leaving 7 bases between them. The CDR3 contains 13 residues. Germline values: CDR1 MGHRA, CDR2 YSYEKL. CDR3 nucleotides: TGCGCCAGCAGCCAAGATCTGTTGTACGAGCAGTACTTC. Protein sequence: CASSQDLLYEQYF.

The CDR3: CAWSVGGREQFF. DNA of the CDR3: TGTGCCTGGAGCGTGGGGGGGCGGGAGCAGTTCTTC. This sequence joins TRBV30 and TRBJ2-1, with D possibly matching TRBD2 (7 bases). V was cut by 3 bases and J by 10 bases, with 13 bases left in between. This CDR3 region has 12 residues. The germline V gene has CDR1 GTSNPN and CDR2 SVGIG (reference sequence).

This clone came up once. The genes are TRBV11-2 and TRBJ1-2; a possible D gene is TRBD1 (6 bases). Germline V gene data show CDR1 as SGHAT and CDR2 as FQNNGV. The CDR3 contains 13 residues. The V gene lost 0 bases and the J gene lost 6 bases, with 8 bases spanning the gap. The DNA of the CDR3 is TGTGCCAGCAGCTTAGAGGGGGCAGATGGCTACACCTTC. As protein: CASSLEGADGYTF.

This CDR3 reads CAWGLGDSRSPLHF. CDR3 nucleotides: TGTGCCTGGGGCCTAGGGGACTCGCGTTCACCCCTCCACTTT. The rearrangement links TRBV30 to TRBJ1-6; the D gene is possibly TRBD1 (5 bases). Germline lookup yields CDR1 GTSNPN and CDR2 SVGIG (reference sequence). CDR3 length: 14 amino acids. Trimming removed 5 bases from V and 9 bases from J, with 17 bases in between.

In this sample, this clone turned up once. The sample has other DNA sequences that encode this CDR3 too. This sequence joins TRBV2 and TRBJ1-6; 7 bases match TRBD1. Trimming took 8 bases from V and 7 from J; bases not matched to a gene: 2. The CDR3 consists of 12 residues. The germline V gene has CDR1 SNHLY and CDR2 FYNNEI. The DNA for the CDR3 is TGTGCCAGCCGGGACAGCAATTCACCCCTCCACTTT. Translating gives CASRDSNSPLHF.

The CDR3 DNA follows: TGTGCCAGCAGCAACAATCGGCAGGGTGAAGCTTTCTTT. Its protein is CASSNNRQGEAFF. The rearrangement joins TRBV7-3 to TRBJ1-1; possible D gene TRBD1, 5 bases. V was pared by 5 bases and J by 7 bases, with 14 bases between. Germline-derived CDR1 and CDR2 are SGHTA and FQGTGA. This CDR3 is built from 13 residues.

The V call is TRBV28, the J call TRBJ2-6; TRBD1 matches 8 bases. This CDR3 comprises 18 residues. Germline V gives CDR1 MDHEN, CDR2 SYDVKM. The V and J ends lost 5 bases and 1 base, in that order; junction bases with no gene match: 10. CDR3 nucleotide sequence: TGTGCCAGCAGTCCTCGGTGGGGACAGGTTTCTGGGGCCAACGTCCTGACTTTC. This sequence encodes CASSPRWGQVSGANVLTF.

The rearrangement joins TRBV28 to TRBJ1-2; tentative D call: TRBD1 (5 bases). Germline CDR1 is MDHEN and CDR2 is SYDVKM. Trimming cost V 6 bases and J 7 bases, with 18 bases left between them. The CDR3 runs 14 residues. CDR3 protein: CASRGRVGRGGYTF. Here the CDR3 DNA reads TGTGCCAGCAGGGGAAGGGTGGGGCGTGGTGGCTACACCTTC.

The chain has TRBV4-2 and TRBJ2-7; D is possibly TRBD2 (6 bases). Germline CDR1 is LGHNA and CDR2 is YNFKEQ. This CDR3 is built from 14 residues. V was cut by 1 base and J by 5 bases, with 12 bases left in between. This CDR3 reads CASSQVPGGDEQYF. CDR3 sequence (DNA): TGTGCCAGCAGCCAAGTGCCCGGGGGAGACGAGCAGTACTTC.